The clone carrying this T cell receptor beta chain is categorized as large (0.1 to 1%). Its target is not known. The template, around 520 ng total RNA, yielded TCR beta cDNA made with a constant-region primer. Construction of TCR beta libraries relied on three successive nested multiplex PCR rounds employing slightly modified ARM-PCR. Researchers ran the first two PCR rounds for approximately 9 cycles each with TRBV1-TRBV30 forward primers and a C-beta reverse primer. TCRdb recomputed calls from the multiplex PCR reads with MiXCR, one row per CDR3 protein. In the table there are under 25,000 distinct CDR3 sequences, approximately 80% of which are singletons. Without any cell sorting, about 19-31 mg of bulk tissue yielded co-extracted RNA and DNA. Cases comprised patients with primary liver carcinoma who received surgical resection. Researchers took samples from five separate regions of each tumor.

CDR3 size: 13 residues. Germline V gene lookup returns CDR1 SGHAT and CDR2 FQNNGV. V gave up 8 bases and J gave up 4 bases; unmatched junction bases: 8. This sample was taken from a study of tumor-infiltrating lymphocytes in primary liver carcinoma. The wider study: Each sample had roughly 3.65 to 7.5 million productive TCRbeta reads regardless of tissue type. Study conclusions and caveats: The study found a significantly higher top-250-clone fraction in tumors than in blood (p = 0.039).

Sequencing was carried out using liver tumor tissue from sampling region 5. As for subset: tumor region T5, tumor centre. The J gene is TRBJ2-7, the V gene TRBV11-2; 7 positions agree with TRBD2. This sequence originates from a young woman with primary liver carcinoma and hepatitis B virus infection. CDR3 coding DNA: TGTGCCAGCGTCCTGTCTAGCGGATACGAGCAGTACTTC. Protein sequence: CASVLSSGYEQYF.